Here is one T cell receptor (beta chain) with its context. Looked up from germline, CDR1 is SGHNT and CDR2 is YENEEA. The CDR3 length is 17 residues. The J segment lost 0 bases and the V segment lost 4 bases, leaving 4 bases of the junction unmatched. These data belong to a study of T cell changes during pregnancy in multiple sclerosis. TCRdb keeps only in-frame clones here, not all; method: immunoSEQ multiplex PCR. The table includes about 92,000 clones, 85% to 95% detected once. The origin of this receptor is a female donor with multiple sclerosis, enrolled in a pregnancy study. This sequence joins TRBV11-3 and TRBJ2-1, with 12 bases fitting TRBD2. The input for sequencing was peripheral blood, taken in the first trimester of pregnancy. CDR3 sequence: CASSSSGLAGSYNEQFF. The CDR3 DNA reads TGTGCCAGCAGCTCCTCGGGACTAGCGGGCTCCTACAATGAGCAGTTCTTC.